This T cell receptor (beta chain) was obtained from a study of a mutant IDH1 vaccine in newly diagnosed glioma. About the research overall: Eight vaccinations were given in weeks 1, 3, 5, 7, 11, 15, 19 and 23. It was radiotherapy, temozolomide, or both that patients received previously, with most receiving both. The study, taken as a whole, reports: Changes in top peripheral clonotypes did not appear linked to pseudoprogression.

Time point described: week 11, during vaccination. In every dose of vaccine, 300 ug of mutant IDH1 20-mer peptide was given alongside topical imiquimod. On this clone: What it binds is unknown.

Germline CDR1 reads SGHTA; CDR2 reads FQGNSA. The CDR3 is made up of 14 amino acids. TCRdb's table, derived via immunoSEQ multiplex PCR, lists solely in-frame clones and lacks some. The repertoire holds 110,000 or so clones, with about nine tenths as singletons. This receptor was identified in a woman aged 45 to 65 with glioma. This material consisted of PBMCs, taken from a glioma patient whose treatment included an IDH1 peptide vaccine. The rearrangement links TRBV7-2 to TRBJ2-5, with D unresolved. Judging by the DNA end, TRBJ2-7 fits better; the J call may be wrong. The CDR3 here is CASSLWVSSYEQYF. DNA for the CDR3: TGTGCCAGCAGCTTGTGGGTATCCTCCTACGAGCAGTACTTC.